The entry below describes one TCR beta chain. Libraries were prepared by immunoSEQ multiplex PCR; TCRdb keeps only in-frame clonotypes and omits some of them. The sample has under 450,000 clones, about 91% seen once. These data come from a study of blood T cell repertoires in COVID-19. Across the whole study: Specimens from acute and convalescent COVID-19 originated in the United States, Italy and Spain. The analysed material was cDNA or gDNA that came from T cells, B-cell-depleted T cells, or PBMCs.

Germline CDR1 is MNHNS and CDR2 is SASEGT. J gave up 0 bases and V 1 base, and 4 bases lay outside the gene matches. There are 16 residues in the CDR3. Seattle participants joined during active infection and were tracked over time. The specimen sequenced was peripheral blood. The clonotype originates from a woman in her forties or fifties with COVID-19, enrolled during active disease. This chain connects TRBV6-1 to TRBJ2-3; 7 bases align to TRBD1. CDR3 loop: CASSEEWDSSTDTQYF. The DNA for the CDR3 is TGTGCCAGCAGTGAAGAATGGGACAGTAGCACAGATACGCAGTATTTT.